In its sample, the clone carrying this TCR beta chain was seen once. The CDR3 covers 15 residues. V dropped 3 bases and J dropped 1 base, with 10 bases sitting between them. Germline V gives CDR1 SGHTA, CDR2 FQGTGA. The data stem from a study of CD8+CD57+ T cells in acquired aplastic anemia. It was genomic DNA that served as the template for profiling TCR beta VDJ and CDR3. MiXCR, applied by TCRdb to the reads, yields one record per CDR3 protein. The sample includes about 42,000 distinct CDR3 sequences, 68% of them seen just once. The chain joins TRBV7-3 to TRBJ1-3; no definite D call. Specimen: sorted CD4+, CD8+, or CD8+CD57+ T cells (not recorded which) from PBMCs. The clonotype was recovered from a human donor in good health, serving as a control. The CDR3 DNA reads as TGTGCCAGCAGCTTGGGAGTGGGTTCTGGAAACACCATATATTTT. Protein product: CASSLGVGSGNTIYF.